The sequence of this TCR beta chain was determined in a study of early T cells in non-severe SARS-CoV-2 infection. Individual cDNA molecules carried attached unique molecular identifiers. TCRdb re-called the 5' RACE reads with MiXCR, one entry per CDR3 protein. The sample shows about 86,000 distinct CDR3 sequences, approximately 15% of them seen only once. Points on this clonotype: The target antigen is unknown.

Overall study results and limits: Private and CD4 specificities were missed by VDJdb matching, skewed to anti-spike CD8.

This CDR3 contains 13 residues. Per germline, CDR1 SQVTM and CDR2 ANQGSEA. V was trimmed by 6 bases and J by 3 bases, leaving 14 bases between them. The receptor was derived from an adult who was a healthcare worker with PCR-confirmed SARS-CoV-2 infection or an uninfected control (not recorded which). Specimen: whole blood. This chain connects TRBV29-1 to TRBJ1-2, with a tentative D call TRBD1 (5 bases). CDR3 region: CSVAAGQDYGYTF. The CDR3 bases are TGCAGCGTCGCAGCAGGGCAGGACTATGGCTACACCTTC.